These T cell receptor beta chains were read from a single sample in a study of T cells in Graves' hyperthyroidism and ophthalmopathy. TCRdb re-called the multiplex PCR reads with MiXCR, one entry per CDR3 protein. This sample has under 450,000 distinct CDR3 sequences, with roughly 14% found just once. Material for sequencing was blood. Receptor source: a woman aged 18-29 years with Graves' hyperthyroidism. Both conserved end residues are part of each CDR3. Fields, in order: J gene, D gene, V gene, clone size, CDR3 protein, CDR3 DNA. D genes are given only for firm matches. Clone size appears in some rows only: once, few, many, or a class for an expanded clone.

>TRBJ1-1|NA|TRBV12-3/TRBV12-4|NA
CASSRTTGQEAFF
TGTGCCAGCAGCCGAACGACAGGTCAAGAAGCTTTCTTT
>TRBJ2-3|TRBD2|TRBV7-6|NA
CASSPRTSGSDTQYF
TGTGCCAGCAGCCCGCGGACTAGCGGGAGTGATACGCAGTATTTT
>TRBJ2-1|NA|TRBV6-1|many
CASRIRVEQFF
TGTGCCAGCAGAATCAGGGTTGAGCAGTTCTTC
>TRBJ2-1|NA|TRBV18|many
CASSPFKGYNEQFF
TGTGCCAGCTCACCGTTCAAAGGGTACAATGAGCAGTTCTTC
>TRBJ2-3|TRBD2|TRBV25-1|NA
CASRIAGLAGDTQYF
TGTGCCAGCAGAATAGCGGGGTTAGCGGGAGATACGCAGTATTTT
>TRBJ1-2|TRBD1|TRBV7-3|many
CASSSDRGQGGYTF
TGTGCCAGCAGCTCGGACAGGGGGCAAGGTGGCTACACCTTC
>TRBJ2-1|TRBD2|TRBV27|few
CASSAPSGATNEQFF
TGTGCCAGCAGTGCCCCTAGCGGGGCTACCAATGAGCAGTTCTTC
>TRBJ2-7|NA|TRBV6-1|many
CASSEWWGGLYEQYF
TGTGCCAGCAGTGAATGGTGGGGGGGCCTCTACGAGCAGTACTTC
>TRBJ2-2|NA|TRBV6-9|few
CASSFQGGFTGELFF
TGTGCCAGCAGTTTTCAGGGGGGGTTCACCGGGGAGCTGTTTTTT
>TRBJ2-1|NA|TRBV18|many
CASSTQGSPYNEQFF
TGTGCCAGCTCGACGCAGGGGAGCCCCTACAATGAGCAGTTCTTC
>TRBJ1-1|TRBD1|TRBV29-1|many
CSVLDRGKVMNTEAFF
TGCAGCGTCCTAGACAGGGGGAAGGTCATGAACACTGAAGCTTTCTTT
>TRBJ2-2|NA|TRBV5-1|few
CASSLPGYHANTGELFF
TGCGCCAGCAGCTTGCCAGGGTACCACGCGAACACCGGGGAGCTGTTTTTT
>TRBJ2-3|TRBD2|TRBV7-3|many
CASSPLGTKADTQYF
TGTGCCAGCAGTCCCCTGGGGACTAAGGCAGATACGCAGTATTTT
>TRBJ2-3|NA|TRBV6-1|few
CASSPRAGSTDTQYF
TGTGCCAGCAGTCCCCGCGCCGGATCCACAGATACGCAGTATTTT
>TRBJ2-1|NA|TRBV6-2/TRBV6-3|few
CASSYLLADWGDEQFF
TGTGCCAGCAGTTATTTATTGGCTGATTGGGGGGATGAGCAGTTCTTC
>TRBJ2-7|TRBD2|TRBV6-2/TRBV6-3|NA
CASSYSTSGSYEQYF
TGTGCCAGCAGTTACTCTACTAGCGGGAGCTACGAGCAGTACTTC
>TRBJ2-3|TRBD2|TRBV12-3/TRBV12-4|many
CASKRDTGADTQYF
TGTGCCAGCAAGCGGGATACGGGCGCAGATACGCAGTATTTT
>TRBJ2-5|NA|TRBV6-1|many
CASSVLQGAETQYF
TGTGCCAGCAGTGTCCTACAGGGAGCGGAGACCCAGTACTTC
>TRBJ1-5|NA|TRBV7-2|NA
CASSSTGQGGQPQHF
TGTGCCAGCAGCTCGACAGGTCAGGGTGGGCAGCCCCAGCATTTT
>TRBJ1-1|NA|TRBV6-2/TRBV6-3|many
CASSYWLQSAFF
TGTGCCAGCAGTTACTGGCTACAGTCGGCTTTCTTT
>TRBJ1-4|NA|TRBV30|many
CAWSEGGANEKLFF
TGTGCCTGGAGTGAGGGAGGAGCTAATGAAAAACTGTTTTTT
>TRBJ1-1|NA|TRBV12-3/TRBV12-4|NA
CASSYSREGGNTEAFF
TGTGCCAGCAGTTACTCGAGGGAGGGAGGGAACACTGAAGCTTTCTTT
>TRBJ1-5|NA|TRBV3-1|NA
CASKAGEGQPQHF
TGTGCCAGTAAGGCGGGGGAGGGTCAGCCCCAGCATTTT
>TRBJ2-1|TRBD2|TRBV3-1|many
CASSLFGGVYNEQFF
TGTGCCAGCAGCCTGTTCGGGGGGGTGTACAATGAGCAGTTCTTC
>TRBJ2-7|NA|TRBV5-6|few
CASSLWGYEQYF
TGTGCCAGCAGCCTCTGGGGCTACGAGCAGTACTTC
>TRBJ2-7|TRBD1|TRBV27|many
CASRIDRGPYEQYF
TGTGCCAGCAGGATCGACAGGGGCCCCTACGAGCAGTACTTC
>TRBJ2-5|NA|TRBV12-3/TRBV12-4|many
CAIPGTKETQYF
TGTGCCATCCCCGGGACAAAAGAGACCCAGTACTTC
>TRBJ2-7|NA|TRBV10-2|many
CASSEAGSYEQYF
TGCGCCAGCAGTGAAGCGGGTTCCTACGAGCAGTACTTC
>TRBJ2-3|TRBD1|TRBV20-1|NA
CSAVQGALPDTQYF
TGCAGTGCTGTTCAGGGGGCCCTGCCAGATACGCAGTATTTT
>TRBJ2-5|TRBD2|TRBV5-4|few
CASSLSVTGGGETQYF
TGTGCCAGCAGCTTGAGTGTAACGGGAGGGGGGGAGACCCAGTACTTC
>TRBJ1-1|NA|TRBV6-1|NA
CASSRSWKDTEAFF
TGTGCCAGCAGTCGGAGCTGGAAGGACACTGAAGCTTTCTTT
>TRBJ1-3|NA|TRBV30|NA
CAWSVLGFSGNTIYF
TGTGCCTGGAGTGTACTGGGGTTCTCTGGAAACACCATATATTTT
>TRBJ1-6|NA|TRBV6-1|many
CASSSRDTRGPLHF
TGTGCCAGCAGTAGCCGGGACACCAGGGGACCCCTCCACTTT
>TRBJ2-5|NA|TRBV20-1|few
CSAHEGGGGKETQYF
TGCAGTGCCCACGAAGGGGGCGGGGGTAAAGAGACCCAGTACTTC
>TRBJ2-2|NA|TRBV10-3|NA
CAISEYAGELFF
TGTGCCATCAGTGAGTACGCCGGGGAGCTGTTTTTT
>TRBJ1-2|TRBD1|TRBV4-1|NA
CASSQDSRTGTALEGYTF
TGCGCCAGCAGCCAAGATTCGAGGACAGGGACGGCCCTGGAGGGCTACACCTTC
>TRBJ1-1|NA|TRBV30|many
CAWTGDTEAFF
TGTGCCTGGACCGGGGACACTGAAGCTTTCTTT
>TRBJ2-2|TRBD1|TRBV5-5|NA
CASSPGQVAGELFF
TGTGCCAGCAGCCCGGGACAGGTGGCCGGGGAGCTGTTTTTT
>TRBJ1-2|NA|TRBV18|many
CASSRGQGLYTF
TGTGCCAGCTCACGTGGACAAGGGCTCTACACCTTC
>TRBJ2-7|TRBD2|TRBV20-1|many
CSADLRQGAGGTYEQYF
TGCAGTGCGGATCTCCGACAAGGAGCGGGAGGGACCTACGAGCAGTACTTC
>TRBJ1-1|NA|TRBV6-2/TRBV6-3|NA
CAGSYGKNAEAFF
TGTGCCGGCAGTTACGGGAAGAACGCTGAAGCTTTCTTT
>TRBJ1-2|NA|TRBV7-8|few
CASSLVPTGNYGYTF
TGTGCCAGCAGCTTAGTCCCCACGGGGAACTATGGCTACACCTTC
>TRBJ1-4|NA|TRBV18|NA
CASSPLNAAEGEKLFF
TGTGCCAGCTCACCACTCAATGCGGCAGAGGGGGAAAAACTGTTTTTT
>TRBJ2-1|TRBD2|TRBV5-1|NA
CASSSIRGRDYNEQFF
TGCGCCAGCAGCTCCATCCGCGGGAGGGATTACAATGAGCAGTTCTTC
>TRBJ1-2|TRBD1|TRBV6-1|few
CATHPGQGNYGYTF
TGTGCCACCCATCCGGGACAGGGAAACTATGGCTACACCTTC
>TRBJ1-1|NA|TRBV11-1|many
CASSLGCQLMNTEAFF
TGTGCCAGCAGCTTAGGGTGCCAGCTCATGAACACTGAAGCTTTCTTT